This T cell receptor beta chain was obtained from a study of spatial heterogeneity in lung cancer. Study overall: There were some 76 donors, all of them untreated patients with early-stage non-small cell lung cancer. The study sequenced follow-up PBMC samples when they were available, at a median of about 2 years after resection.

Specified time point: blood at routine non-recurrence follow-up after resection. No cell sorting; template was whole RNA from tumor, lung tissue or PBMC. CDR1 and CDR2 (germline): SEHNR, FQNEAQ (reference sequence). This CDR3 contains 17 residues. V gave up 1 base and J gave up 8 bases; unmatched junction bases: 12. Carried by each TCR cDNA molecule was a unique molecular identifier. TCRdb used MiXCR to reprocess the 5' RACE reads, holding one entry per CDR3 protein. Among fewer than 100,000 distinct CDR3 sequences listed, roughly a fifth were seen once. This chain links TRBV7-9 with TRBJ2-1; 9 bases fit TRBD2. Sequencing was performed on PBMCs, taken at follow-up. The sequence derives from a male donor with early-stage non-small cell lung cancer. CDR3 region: CASSLGSLAGSGDEQFF. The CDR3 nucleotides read TGTGCCAGCAGCTTAGGCTCCCTAGCGGGGTCTGGGGATGAGCAGTTCTTC.